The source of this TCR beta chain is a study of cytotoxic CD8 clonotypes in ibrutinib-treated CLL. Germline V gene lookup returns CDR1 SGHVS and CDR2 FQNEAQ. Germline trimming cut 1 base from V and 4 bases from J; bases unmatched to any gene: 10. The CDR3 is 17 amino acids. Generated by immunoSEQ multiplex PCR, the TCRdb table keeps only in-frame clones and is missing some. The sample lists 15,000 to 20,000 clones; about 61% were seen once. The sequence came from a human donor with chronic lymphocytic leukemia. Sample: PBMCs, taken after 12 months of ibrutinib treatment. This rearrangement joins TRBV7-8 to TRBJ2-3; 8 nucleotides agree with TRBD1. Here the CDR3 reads CASSLEVGRGRSDTQYF. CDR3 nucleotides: TGTGCCAGCAGCTTAGAGGTGGGCAGGGGGCGATCAGATACGCAGTATTTT.